These T cell receptor beta chains were read from a single sample in a study of blood T cell repertoires in COVID-19. Only in-frame clones appear in the TCRdb table, and some are missing; sequencing was by immunoSEQ multiplex PCR. The data contain under 500,000 clones, nearly 90% of them singletons. Specimen: PBMCs or T cells enriched from blood (not recorded which). The receptor source for this set is a woman between 18 and 29 years old with acute COVID-19. Each CDR3 is given with its conserved first and last residue. Fields, in order: V gene, J gene, CDR3 protein.

TRBV24-1	TRBJ2-5	CATSESSETQYF
TRBV20-1	TRBJ1-1	CSASPGQRAFF
TRBV28	TRBJ2-1	CASSSPFGTSGRSSYNEQFF
TRBV5-1	TRBJ2-1	CASSIDRPPGSYNEQFF
TRBV9	TRBJ1-6	CASSVESGFDSPLHF
TRBV28	TRBJ1-6	CASSLPVEPLHF
TRBV6-5	TRBJ2-3	CASRQTSTDTQYF
TRBV5-6	TRBJ2-2	CASTAGTGELFF
TRBV2	TRBJ1-6	CASRGLWGSPLHF
TRBV29-1	TRBJ2-3	CSVETGAADTQYF
TRBV14	TRBJ2-7	CASSQLSVLSYEQYF
TRBV7-2	TRBJ1-2	CASSPQTGGFRGYTF
TRBV7-9	TRBJ1-1	CASSQGGGGEAFF
TRBV10-3	TRBJ1-1	CAIQIGVNTEAFF
TRBV7-8	TRBJ2-5	CASRSQGATEETQYF
TRBV12-5	TRBJ2-3	CASGPDRAVPDTQYF
TRBV2	TRBJ1-5	CASSDRYSNQPQHF
TRBV18	TRBJ1-2	CASSPRGQADGYTF
TRBV19	TRBJ1-4	CASKRGGDEKLFF
TRBV5-1	TRBJ1-4	CASSLQGATNEKLFF
TRBV5-4	TRBJ2-7	CASSLSGRSEQYF
TRBV19	TRBJ1-5	CASSISRRGSQPQHF
TRBV11-2	TRBJ2-2	CASSLDSHTGELFF
TRBV3-1/TRBV3-2	TRBJ2-7	CARLQTSGASYEQYF
TRBV10-3	TRBJ2-7	CAISLGQEGTSKYF
TRBV10-1	TRBJ2-2	CASSESQNTGELFF
TRBV6-6	TRBJ1-2	CASTSGYGYTF
TRBV12-3/TRBV12-4	TRBJ1-4	CASSYTGKEKLFF
TRBV11-2	TRBJ1-1	CASSLETGGTEAFF
TRBV18	TRBJ1-2	CASSPRTGSDGYTF
TRBV10-2	TRBJ2-5	CASSEWGSGAGETQYF
TRBV12-3/TRBV12-4	TRBJ2-7	CASSLGPSSEQYF
TRBV29-1	TRBJ1-1	CSVMEGRDAFF
TRBV3-1/TRBV3-2	TRBJ2-7	CASSRLGYSEQYF
TRBV5-8	TRBJ2-1	CASSPGRFRGSYNEQFF
TRBV19	TRBJ2-2	CASRGVGNTGELFF
TRBV3-1/TRBV3-2	TRBJ1-5	CASSQEGGGSQPQHF
TRBV6-5	TRBJ2-2	CANGGTDGTGELFF
TRBV5-5	TRBJ1-6	CASSLDRVTSPLHF
TRBV3-1/TRBV3-2	TRBJ2-1	CASSPGQGVRLGDYNEQFF
TRBV6-1	TRBJ2-1	CASSEEPSGAGEQFF
TRBV7-2	TRBJ2-5	CASSLGLRASGRYQETQYF
TRBV5-6	TRBJ1-2	CASSLVGQGGTNYGYTF
TRBV19	TRBJ1-2	CASTKLNYGYTF
TRBV5-5	TRBJ1-1	CASSPLGGANTEAFF
TRBV13	TRBJ2-7	CASGTRSYEQYF